This TCR beta chain was documented in a study of identical twins. TCRdb reprocessed the 5' RACE reads with MiXCR, giving one entry per CDR3 protein. In the table there are about 210,000 distinct CDR3 sequences, about a tenth of which are singletons. This sequence was found in a woman between 18 and 29 years old in good health. The specimen sequenced was memory (CD45RO+) T cells sorted from blood.

CDR3 bases: TGTGCCAGCCGGACTAGCGGGAGTCTAAATGAGCAGTTCTTC. Amino acids: CASRTSGSLNEQFF. The chain carries TRBV27 and TRBJ2-1; TRBD2 agrees at 13 bases. V shed 8 bases and J 7 bases; nucleotides not matched to a gene: 5. Per the germline V gene, CDR1 is MNHEY and CDR2 is SMNVEV (reference sequence). CDR3 length equals 14 residues.